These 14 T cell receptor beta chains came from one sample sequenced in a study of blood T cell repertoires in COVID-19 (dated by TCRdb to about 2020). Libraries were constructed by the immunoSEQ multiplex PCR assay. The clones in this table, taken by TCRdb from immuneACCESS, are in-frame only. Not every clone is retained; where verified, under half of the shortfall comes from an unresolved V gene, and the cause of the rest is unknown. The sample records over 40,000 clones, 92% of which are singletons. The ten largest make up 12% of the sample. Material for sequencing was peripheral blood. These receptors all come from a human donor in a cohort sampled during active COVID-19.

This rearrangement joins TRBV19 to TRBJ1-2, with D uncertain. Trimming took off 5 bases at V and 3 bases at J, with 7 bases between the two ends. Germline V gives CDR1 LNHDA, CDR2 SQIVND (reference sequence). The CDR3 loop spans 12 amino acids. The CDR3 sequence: CASSGQYYGYTF. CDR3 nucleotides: TGTGCCAGTAGTGGGCAGTACTATGGCTACACCTTC. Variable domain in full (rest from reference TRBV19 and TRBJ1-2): DGGITQSPKYLFRKEGQNVTLSCEQNLNHDAMYWYRQDPGQGLRLIYYSQIVNDFQKGDIAEGYSVSREKKESFPLTVTSAQKNPTAFYLCASSGQYYGYTFGSGTRLTVV.

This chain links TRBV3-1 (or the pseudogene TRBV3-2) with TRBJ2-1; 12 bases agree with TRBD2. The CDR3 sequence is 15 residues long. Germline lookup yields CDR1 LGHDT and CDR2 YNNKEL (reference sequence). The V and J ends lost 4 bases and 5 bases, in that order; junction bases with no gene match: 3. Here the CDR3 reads CASSPGLAGNNEQFF. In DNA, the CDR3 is TGTGCCAGCAGCCCGGGACTAGCGGGTAACAATGAGCAGTTCTTC.

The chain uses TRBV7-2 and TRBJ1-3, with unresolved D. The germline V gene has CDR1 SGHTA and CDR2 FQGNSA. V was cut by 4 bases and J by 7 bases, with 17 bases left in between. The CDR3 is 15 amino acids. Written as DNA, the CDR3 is TGTGCCAGCAGCTCCCAACCTGGGCGCGGGAACACCATATATTTT. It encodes CASSSQPGRGNTIYF.

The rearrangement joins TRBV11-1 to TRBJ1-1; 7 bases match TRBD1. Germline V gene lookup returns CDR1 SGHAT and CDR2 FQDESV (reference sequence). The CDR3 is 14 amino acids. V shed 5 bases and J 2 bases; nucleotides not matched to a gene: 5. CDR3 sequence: CASSLTGRNTEAFF. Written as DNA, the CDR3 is TGTGCCAGCAGCCTGACAGGGAGAAACACTGAAGCTTTCTTT.

CDR3 sequence (DNA): TGCGCCAGCAGCCAAAACAGGTACTACGAGCAGTACTTC. Residues: CASSQNRYYEQYF. The J gene is TRBJ2-7, the V gene TRBV4-3, with D tentatively TRBD1 (5 bases). Trimming stripped 2 bases from V and 3 bases from J, with 8 bases between. The CDR3 runs to 13 residues. The germline V gene encodes CDR1 LGHNA and CDR2 YSLEER.

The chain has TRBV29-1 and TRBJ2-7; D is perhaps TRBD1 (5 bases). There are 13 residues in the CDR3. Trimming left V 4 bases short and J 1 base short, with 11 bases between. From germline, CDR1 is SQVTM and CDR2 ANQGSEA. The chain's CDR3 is CSVVTASSYEQYF. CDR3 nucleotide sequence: TGCAGCGTTGTGACAGCCTCTTCCTACGAGCAGTACTTC.

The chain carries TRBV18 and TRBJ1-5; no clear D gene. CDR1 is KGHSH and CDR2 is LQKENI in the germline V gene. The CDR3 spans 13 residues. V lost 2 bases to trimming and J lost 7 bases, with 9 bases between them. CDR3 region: CASSPADLQPQHF. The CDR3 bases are TGTGCCAGCTCACCAGCGGACTTGCAGCCCCAGCATTTT.

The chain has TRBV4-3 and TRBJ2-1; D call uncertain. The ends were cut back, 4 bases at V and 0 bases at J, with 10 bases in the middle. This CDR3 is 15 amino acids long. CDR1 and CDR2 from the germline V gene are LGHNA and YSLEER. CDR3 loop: CASSLRRSSYNEQFF. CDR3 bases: TGCGCCAGCAGCCTCCGACGGAGCTCCTACAATGAGCAGTTCTTC.

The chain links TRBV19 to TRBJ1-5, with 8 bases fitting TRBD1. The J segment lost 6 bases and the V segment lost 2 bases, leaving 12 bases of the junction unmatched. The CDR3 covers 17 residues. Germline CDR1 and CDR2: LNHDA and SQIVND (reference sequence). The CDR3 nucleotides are TGTGCCAGTAGTATAAGTCGTAGTGGGACAGGTGGTCAGCCCCAGCATTTT. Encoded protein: CASSISRSGTGGQPQHF.

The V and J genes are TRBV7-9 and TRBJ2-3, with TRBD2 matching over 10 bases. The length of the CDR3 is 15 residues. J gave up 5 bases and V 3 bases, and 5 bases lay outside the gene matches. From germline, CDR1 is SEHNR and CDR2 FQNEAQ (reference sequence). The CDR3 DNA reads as TGTGCCAGCAGCTTCGTAGCGGGAGGTCAAGATACGCAGTATTTT. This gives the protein CASSFVAGGQDTQYF.

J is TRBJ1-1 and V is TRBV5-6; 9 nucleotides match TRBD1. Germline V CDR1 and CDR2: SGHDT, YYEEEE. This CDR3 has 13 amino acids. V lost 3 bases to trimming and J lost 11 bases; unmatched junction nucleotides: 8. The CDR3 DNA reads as TGTGCCAGCAGCTGGGACAGGGAAGGGAGGGCTTTCTTT. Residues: CASSWDREGRAFF.

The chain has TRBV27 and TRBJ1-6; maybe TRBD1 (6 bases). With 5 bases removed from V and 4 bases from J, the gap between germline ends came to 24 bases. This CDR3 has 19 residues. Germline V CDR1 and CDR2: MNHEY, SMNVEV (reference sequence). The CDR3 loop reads CASSRLRIPETGYNSPLHF. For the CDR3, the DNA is TGTGCCAGCAGTCGACTCCGAATACCCGAGACAGGATATAATTCACCCCTCCACTTT.

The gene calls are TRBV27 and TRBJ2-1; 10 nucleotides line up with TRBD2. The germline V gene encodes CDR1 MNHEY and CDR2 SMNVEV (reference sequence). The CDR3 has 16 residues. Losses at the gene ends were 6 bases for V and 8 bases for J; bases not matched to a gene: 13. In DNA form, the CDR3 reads TGTGCCAGCAGATTAAAACGAAGAGCGGGAGGGGATGAGCAGTTCTTC. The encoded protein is CASRLKRRAGGDEQFF.

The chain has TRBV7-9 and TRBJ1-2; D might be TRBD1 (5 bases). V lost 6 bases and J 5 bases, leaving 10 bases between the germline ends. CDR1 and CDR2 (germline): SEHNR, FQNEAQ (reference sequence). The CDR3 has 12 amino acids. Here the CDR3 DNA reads TGTGCCAGCAGTAATGACAGATATGGCTACACCTTC. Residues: CASSNDRYGYTF. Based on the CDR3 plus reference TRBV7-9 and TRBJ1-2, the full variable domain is DTGVSQNPRHKITKRGQNVTFRCDPISEHNRLYWYRQTLGQGPEFLTYFQNEAQLEKSRLLSDRFSAERPKGSFSTLEIQRTEQGDSAMYLCASSNDRYGYTFGSGTRLTVV.